The entry below gives a single T cell receptor beta chain sequence along with its context. These data belong to a study of blood T cell repertoires in COVID-19. Study information: The cDNA or gDNA used as material had been derived from T cells, B-cell-depleted T cells, or PBMCs.

Seattle enrolled patients during active infection and tracked them longitudinally. The CDR3 runs to 12 residues. In germline, CDR1 is GTSNPN, CDR2 SVGIG (reference sequence). The assay was immunoSEQ multiplex PCR, and TCRdb's table has in-frame clones only and misses some. In the table there are about 200,000 clones, around four fifths of which are singletons. The J gene is TRBJ1-1, the V gene TRBV30; D unclear. The sequenced sample consisted of peripheral blood. This TCR came from a man aged 55 to 70 with COVID-19, enrolled during active disease. The CDR3 loop is CAWARSVTEAFF. The CDR3 coding sequence is TGTGCGTGGGCCAGGTCCGTCACTGAAGCTTTCTTT.